These 11 T cell receptor beta chains came from one sample sequenced in a study of blood T cells in healthy people across ages. Primed by a sample-barcoded 5' primer and a J-beta primer mix, a second PCR proceeded for about 7 to 11 cycles. One entry per CDR3 protein results from TCRdb running MiXCR on the 5' RACE reads. This sample yields about 1.4 million distinct CDR3 sequences, of which approximately 63% are seen a single time; over 5.5% belongs to the top ten. The sequenced material came from blood. These receptors were collected from a man between 18 and 35 years old in good health.

V gene TRBV7-2 combines with J gene TRBJ2-1; 10 bases line up with TRBD2. The germline V gene has CDR1 SGHTA and CDR2 FQGNSA. This CDR3 region has 16 residues. The trim removed 5 bases at V and 3 bases at J, leaving 7 bases unmatched. CDR3 in DNA: TGTGCCAGCAGCCCGATAGCGGGAGGCCACTACAATGAGCAGTTCTTC. This encodes CASSPIAGGHYNEQFF.

This clonotype was counted a few times. The rearrangement uses TRBV20-1 and TRBJ1-5, with D tentatively TRBD1 (5 bases). V lost 3 bases, J lost 2 bases, and 11 bases lay in between. The germline gives CDR1 DFQATT, CDR2 SNEGSKA (reference sequence). This CDR3 is 14 amino acids long. CDR3 residues: CSASGRGRNQPQHF. CDR3 coding DNA: TGCAGTGCTAGTGGAAGGGGTCGCAATCAGCCCCAGCATTTT.

In this sample, this clonotype turned up a few times. The V and J genes are TRBV3-1 and TRBJ1-1, with TRBD1 matching 9 bases. V trimming: 4 bases; J trimming: 11 bases; junction bases outside the gene matches: 11. This CDR3 is 14 amino acids long. Germline CDR1 LGHDT, CDR2 YNNKEL (reference sequence). The CDR3 region has the DNA TGTGCCAGCAGCCCGACTGGGGGACAGGGTGAGGCTTTCTTT. As protein: CASSPTGGQGEAFF.

V usage is TRBV29-1 and J usage is TRBJ2-7; maybe TRBD2 (6 bases). The CDR3 is 14 residues long. Germline CDR1 reads SQVTM; CDR2 reads ANQGSEA. Trimming removed 6 bases from V and 2 bases from J, with 17 bases in between. CDR3 sequence reads: CSVQLGGSPYEQYF. The CDR3 nucleotides are TGCAGCGTGCAACTCGGGGGTTCCCCCTACGAGCAGTACTTC.

The CDR3 is CASTFPHLTNAFF. CDR3 nucleotide sequence: TGTGCCAGCACTTTTCCCCACCTTACGAATGCTTTCTTT. The V and J genes are TRBV28 and TRBJ1-1; D not certain. Germline CDR1 and CDR2: MDHEN and SYDVKM. The CDR3 spans 13 residues. Trimming left V 7 bases short and J 11 bases short, with 20 bases between.

This clonotype was seen a single time. One end of the junction does not line up with germline, which may come from a read error. The chain joins TRBV29-1 to TRBJ1-1; D gene unclear. The germline CDR1 and CDR2 sequences are SQVTM and ANQGSEA. The CDR3 is made up of 11 amino acids. The CDR3 sequence: CSVPRSSETFF. CDR3 DNA: TGCAGCGTTCCCCGGTCGTCTGAAACTTTCTTT.

This chain links TRBV20-1 with TRBJ2-3, with D perhaps matching TRBD1 (5 bases). The germline V and J ends were trimmed by 3 bases and 3 bases, with 7 bases remaining between them. Looked up from germline, CDR1 is DFQATT and CDR2 is SNEGSKA (reference sequence). The CDR3 consists of 12 residues. CDR3: CSARGQTDTQYF. The DNA of the CDR3 is TGCAGTGCTAGGGGGCAGACAGATACGCAGTATTTT.

In DNA, the CDR3 is TGCAGTGCTAGTCAATTGCGGGAGGGTACGGGCTATGAGCAGTTCTTC. Amino acids: CSASQLREGTGYEQFF. The V call is TRBV20-1, the J call TRBJ2-1, with 9 positions matching TRBD2. Looked up from germline, CDR1 is DFQATT and CDR2 is SNEGSKA (reference sequence). Trimming removed 3 bases from V and 8 bases from J; junction bases left unmatched: 14. CDR3 size: 16 residues.

In its sample, this clonotype was seen a few times. The chain carries TRBV4-2 and TRBJ2-1, with TRBD2 matching 7 bases. The ends lost 5 bases at V and 5 bases at J; junction bases unmatched: 9. The CDR3 is 15 residues long. The germline gives CDR1 LGHNA, CDR2 YNFKEQ. The CDR3 protein is CASSSEWLADNEQFF. CDR3 DNA sequence: TGTGCCAGCAGCTCAGAATGGCTAGCGGACAATGAGCAGTTCTTC.

This clonotype has more than one count but fewer than ten. This sequence joins TRBV20-1 and TRBJ2-1, with D perhaps TRBD2 (5 bases). V was shortened by 1 base and J by 8 bases, with 9 bases between the two germline ends. Germline CDR1 reads DFQATT; CDR2 reads SNEGSKA (reference sequence). The CDR3 runs 12 residues. The CDR3 region has the DNA TGCAGTGCTAGAGGGGCGGGCCATGAGCAGTTCTTC. Protein: CSARGAGHEQFF.

This sequence joins TRBV20-1 and TRBJ2-7, with 9 bases that match TRBD1. Per the germline V gene, CDR1 is DFQATT and CDR2 is SNEGSKA (reference sequence). The CDR3 spans 15 residues. The V and J ends lost 1 base and 4 bases, in that order; junction bases with no gene match: 8. The CDR3, as DNA: TGCAGTGCTAGAGCGACCGGGACAGGGACTTACGAGCAGTACTTC. This gives the protein CSARATGTGTYEQYF.